This T cell receptor (beta chain) is drawn from a study of T cell responses to AZD1222 COVID-19 vaccine. Germline values: CDR1 MNHEY, CDR2 SMNVEV (reference sequence). This CDR3 region has 12 residues. The V end lost 3 bases, the J end lost 10 bases, and 10 bases lay between the germline ends. Findings of the study overall: The number of AZD1222 recipients seropositive at baseline was only five or six. It should be noted that donors were predominantly white British and more often female, and clonal diversity was possibly underestimated. Spike-specific TCR breadth and depth grew following two AZD1222 doses.

Details on this clone: What it binds is not known.

Sequencing was performed with immunoSEQ multiplex PCR; in TCRdb, only in-frame clones are kept and a portion is missing. The sample lists about 85,000 clones, 85% seen once, with 4.5% in the top ten. This receptor was taken from an adult who received the AZD1222 COVID-19 vaccine. The sample in question was peripheral blood, obtained 28 days after the second AZD1222 dose. The chain is built from TRBV27 and TRBJ2-1, with a possible D match to TRBD1 (6 bases). The CDR3 sequence is CASSFHTGEQFF. The DNA for the CDR3 is TGTGCCAGCAGTTTCCACACAGGGGAGCAGTTCTTC.